One sample yielded the 22 T cell receptor beta chains listed below, sequenced in a study of T cells in Graves' hyperthyroidism and ophthalmopathy. Amplified TCR beta CDR3 regions came from RNA transcripts. First-round RT-PCR of the TCR CDR3 relied on the HTBI primer set. MiXCR, run by TCRdb on the multiplex PCR reads, gives a single entry per CDR3 protein. The sample carries 300,000 to 450,000 distinct CDR3 sequences, around 13% recorded once. Sequences were obtained from blood. These receptors were collected from a woman aged 55-69 years with Graves' hyperthyroidism.

This chain links TRBV5-6 with TRBJ2-1; possibly TRBD1 for D (6 bases). CDR1 is SGHDT and CDR2 is YYEEEE in the germline V gene. The CDR3 length is 13 residues. Trimming left V 4 bases short and J 15 bases short, with 20 bases between. As DNA, the CDR3 is TGTGCCAGCAGCAGGAGCCAGCCTGGGGGCCGGTTCTTC. It translates to CASSRSQPGGRFF. Supplemented by reference TRBV5-6 and TRBJ2-1, the full variable domain reads DAGVTQSPTHLIKTRGQQVTLRCSPKSGHDTVSWYQQALGQGPQFIFQYYEEEERQRGNFPDRFSGHQFPNYSSELNVNALLLGDSALYLCASSRSQPGGRFFGPGTRLTVL.

This clonotype was seen ten or more times. This chain links TRBV3-1 with TRBJ2-1; D perhaps matches TRBD2 (6 bases). V lost 0 bases and J 2 bases, leaving 14 bases between the germline ends. This CDR3 comprises 17 residues. The germline gives CDR1 LGHDT, CDR2 YNNKEL (reference sequence). The CDR3 bases are TGTGCCAGCAGCCAAGATCCCCTAGCGAGAACCTACAATGAGCAGTTCTTC. Encoded protein: CASSQDPLARTYNEQFF.

The J gene is TRBJ1-1, the V gene TRBV6-1, with D uncertain. Germline V gene data show CDR1 as MNHNS and CDR2 as SASEGT. CDR3 length: 13 amino acids. V gave up 7 bases and J gave up 4 bases, with 13 bases separating them. CDR3 residues: CASKGAVVTEAFF. DNA for the CDR3: TGTGCCAGCAAAGGTGCGGTGGTCACTGAAGCTTTCTTT.

This clonotype showed up just a few times. This may be a read error, as it is one base from a much larger clone. The V gene is TRBV6-2 or TRBV6-3, the J gene TRBJ1-5; maybe TRBD1 (6 bases). This CDR3 spans 13 amino acids. CDR1 MNHEY and CDR2 SVGEGT come from the germline V gene. CDR3 DNA sequence: TGTGCCAGCCAAGACTGGGACAATCGGCCCCAGCATTTT. Translating gives CASQDWDNRPQHF.

This chain links TRBV5-1 with TRBJ1-6; D uncertain. This CDR3 is built from 12 residues. With 0 bases removed from V and 8 bases from J, the gap between germline ends came to 3 bases. The germline CDR1 and CDR2 sequences are SGHRS and YFSETQ. CDR3 sequence reads: CASSLGDSPLHF. The CDR3 DNA sequence: TGCGCCAGCAGCTTGGGTGATTCACCCCTCCACTTT.

In this sample, this clonotype turned up many times. V and J are TRBV29-1 and TRBJ2-3, with 7 bases identical to TRBD2. V shed 2 bases and J 1 base; nucleotides not matched to a gene: 6. This CDR3 comprises 15 residues. Germline V gene lookup returns CDR1 SQVTM and CDR2 ANQGSEA. For the CDR3, the DNA is TGCAGCGTTGAACTGCGGGAGCGGGGCACAGATACGCAGTATTTT. Protein: CSVELRERGTDTQYF.

There are a few counts of this clonotype. The chain couples TRBV6-1 to TRBJ2-3; D might be TRBD1 (6 bases). Germline V gene data show CDR1 as MNHNS and CDR2 as SASEGT. This CDR3 comprises 14 residues. Trimming took off 8 bases at V and 1 base at J, with 13 bases between the two ends. In DNA, the CDR3 is TGTGCCAGCCGAAAGGGGGAAGGCACAGATACGCAGTATTTT. Encoded protein: CASRKGEGTDTQYF.

In its sample, this clonotype was seen a few times. The rearrangement joins TRBV27 to TRBJ2-5; the D gene could be TRBD1 or TRBD2 (5 bases each). The CDR3 is made up of 14 amino acids. Per germline, CDR1 MNHEY and CDR2 SMNVEV (reference sequence). Trimming cost V 3 bases and J 1 base, with 9 bases left between them. The CDR3 DNA is TGTGCCAGCAGTTTTGAGGGGCCCCAAGAGACCCAGTACTTC. Its protein is CASSFEGPQETQYF.

As to this clonotype: A read error is possible here, since a much larger clone lies one base away. The rearrangement uses TRBV12-5 and TRBJ2-7; the match to TRBD1 covers 8 bases. This CDR3 comprises 15 residues. Germline V CDR1 and CDR2: LGHNT, FRNRAP. CDR3 coding DNA: TGTGCTAGTGGTGCCGCGGGACAGGAAATCTACGAGCAGCACTTC. Protein product: CASGAAGQEIYEQHF.

The chain recombines TRBV9 with TRBJ2-1; 7 bases are shared with TRBD1. Trimming took 4 bases from V and 6 from J; bases not matched to a gene: 10. The germline gives CDR1 SGDLS, CDR2 YYNGEE. The CDR3 runs 15 residues. CDR3 DNA sequence: TGTGCCAGCAGCCTCCTAGGGGGCAGCGGCAATGAGCAGTTCTTC. Translated: CASSLLGGSGNEQFF.

This clonotype was recorded at least ten times. The chain employs TRBV20-1 and TRBJ1-1, with D perhaps matching TRBD1 (6 bases). The germline CDR1 and CDR2 sequences are DFQATT and SNEGSKA (reference sequence). With 0 bases removed from V and 1 base from J, the gap between germline ends came to 12 bases. The CDR3 is made up of 15 amino acids. The CDR3 loop is CSARDADRANTEAFF. CDR3 sequence (DNA): TGCAGTGCTAGAGACGCGGACAGAGCGAACACTGAAGCTTTCTTT.

Only a few counts were recorded for this clonotype. The chain employs TRBV25-1 and TRBJ2-7, with D possibly being TRBD1 or TRBD2 (5 bases each). The V end lost 7 bases, the J end lost 0 bases, and 13 bases lay between the germline ends. Looked up from germline, CDR1 is MGHDK and CDR2 is SYGVNS. CDR3 length: 14 amino acids. The DNA for the CDR3 is TGTGCCAGCACCCAGGGAGATTACTCCTACGAGCAGTACTTC. This translates into CASTQGDYSYEQYF.

The sample holds many counts of this clonotype. This rearrangement joins TRBV20-1 to TRBJ1-5; D is unresolved. Trimming stripped 3 bases from V and 7 bases from J, with 13 bases between. The CDR3 is made up of 13 amino acids. Per the germline V gene, CDR1 is DFQATT and CDR2 is SNEGSKA (reference sequence). CDR3 in amino acids: CSARRGQGQPQHF. The CDR3 DNA is TGCAGTGCTAGGCGAGGGCAAGGGCAGCCCCAGCATTTT.

This clonotype was counted at least ten times. The chain uses TRBV12-3 or TRBV12-4 and TRBJ1-1; perhaps TRBD1 as D (5 bases). The CDR3 extends over 13 amino acids. V was pared by 7 bases and J by 5 bases, with 14 bases between. CDR3: CASTLGRVTEAFF. CDR3 bases: TGTGCCAGCACCTTGGGACGGGTGACTGAAGCTTTCTTT.

The sample holds many counts of this clonotype. The J gene is TRBJ1-1, the V gene TRBV30; the D gene is possibly TRBD1 (5 bases). Trimming took 0 bases from V and 1 from J, leaving 18 bases between them. The CDR3 length is 17 residues. CDR1 and CDR2 from the germline V gene are GTSNPN and SVGIG (reference sequence). The CDR3 sequence: CAWSVLTPGGANTEAFF. The DNA for the CDR3 is TGTGCCTGGAGTGTTTTAACCCCCGGGGGTGCGAACACTGAAGCTTTCTTT.

This clonotype was recorded at least ten times. This sequence joins TRBV5-1 and TRBJ1-2, with 9 bases identical to TRBD1. The CDR3 covers 14 residues. Germline V gene lookup returns CDR1 SGHRS and CDR2 YFSETQ. Trimming removed 5 bases from V and 5 bases from J; junction bases left unmatched: 7. CDR3 amino acids: CASRRTGDYYGYTF. CDR3 DNA sequence: TGCGCCAGCAGAAGGACAGGGGATTATTATGGCTACACCTTC.

This clonotype was observed at least ten times. The rearrangement uses TRBV4-2 and TRBJ2-1; TRBD2 agrees at 10 bases. The length of the CDR3 is 15 residues. Germline loops: CDR1 LGHNA, CDR2 YNFKEQ. The V and J ends lost 0 bases and 10 bases, in that order; junction bases with no gene match: 6. Here the CDR3 DNA reads TGTGCCAGCAGCCAAGAGCTAGCGGGGGAGAGAGAGCAGTTCTTC. Residues: CASSQELAGEREQFF.

This clonotype has ten or more counts. V usage is TRBV2 and J usage is TRBJ1-2; weak D call: TRBD1 (6 bases). The V end lost 0 bases, the J end lost 5 bases, and 10 bases lay between the germline ends. The CDR3 extends over 14 amino acids. Per germline, CDR1 SNHLY and CDR2 FYNNEI. The CDR3 bases are TGTGCCAGCAGTGAAGCGCTTCAGGGGTATGGCTACACCTTC. This gives the protein CASSEALQGYGYTF. Full variable domain (rest looked up from reference TRBV2 and TRBJ1-2): EPEVTQTPSHQVTQMGQEVILRCVPISNHLYFYWYRQILGQKVEFLVSFYNNEISEKSEIFDDQFSVERPDGSNFTLKIRSTKLEDSAMYFCASSEALQGYGYTFGSGTRLTVV.

V is TRBV11-2 and J is TRBJ1-2, with TRBD1 identical over 8 bases. The V and J ends lost 0 bases and 7 bases, in that order; junction bases with no gene match: 7. Germline values: CDR1 SGHAT, CDR2 FQNNGV. The CDR3 has 15 residues. The CDR3 loop reads CASSLEFDRGSGYTF. The CDR3 DNA is TGTGCCAGCAGCTTAGAATTTGACAGGGGTAGTGGCTACACCTTC.

The CDR3 sequence is CASSSRGAEAFF. DNA for the CDR3: TGTGCCAGCAGCTCTAGGGGGGCTGAAGCTTTCTTT. This chain joins TRBV11-3 and TRBJ1-1, with TRBD1 as a possible D gene (6 bases). Trimming stripped 4 bases from V and 6 bases from J, with 9 bases between. CDR1 SGHNT and CDR2 YENEEA come from the germline V gene. This CDR3 has 12 amino acids.

In this sample, this clonotype turned up many times. The CDR3 region has the DNA TGTGCCAGCAGCTCGGGACTAGGATCCCCGTACTTC. Protein sequence: CASSSGLGSPYF. This rearrangement joins TRBV11-2 to TRBJ2-5; 8 bases line up with TRBD2. CDR1 is SGHAT, CDR2 FQNNGV, per germline. The V segment lost 4 bases and the J segment 13 bases; nucleotides outside the gene matches: 8. The CDR3 spans 12 residues.

The chain has TRBV20-1 and TRBJ2-3; 9 bases match TRBD2. The CDR3 has 13 residues. V trimming: 7 bases; J trimming: 5 bases; junction bases outside the gene matches: 7. Germline V gives CDR1 DFQATT, CDR2 SNEGSKA (reference sequence). In nucleotides, the CDR3 is TGCAGTGGGGCGGCGGGAGGGGGAGATACGCAGTATTTT. This encodes CSGAAGGGDTQYF.